These 15 T cell receptor beta chains were sequenced from one sample in a study of blood T cell repertoires in COVID-19. Some clones are missing from TCRdb's copy, which holds only in-frame ones; the method was immunoSEQ multiplex PCR. The sample carries about 34,000 clones, 80% to 95% recorded once. Input material: peripheral blood. The source is a woman older than 75 with acute or convalescent COVID-19.

This chain connects TRBV24-1 to TRBJ2-3, with 8 bases lining up with TRBD2. The germline V gene encodes CDR1 KGHDR and CDR2 SFDVKD. The trim removed 2 bases at V and 6 bases at J, leaving 6 bases unmatched. The CDR3 has 15 residues. As DNA, the CDR3 is TGTGCCACCAGTGATTCGCCGGGGGGGTTGGATACGCAGTATTTT. Amino acids: CATSDSPGGLDTQYF.

The chain employs TRBV6-6 and TRBJ1-3; TRBD1 matches at 7 bases. The CDR3 sequence is 16 residues long. Germline assignment: CDR1 MNHNY and CDR2 SVGAGI (reference sequence). Unmatched junction bases numbered 8, after V lost 6 bases and J lost 0 bases. CDR3 in DNA: TGTGCCAGCAGACCGGGACAGATCCTCTCTGGAAACACCATATATTTT. This translates into CASRPGQILSGNTIYF.

The chain employs TRBV4-2 and TRBJ1-6; 7 bases map to TRBD1. CDR1 is LGHNA, CDR2 YNFKEQ, per germline. The V segment lost 1 base and the J segment 6 bases; nucleotides outside the gene matches: 3. This CDR3 has 15 residues. The CDR3 coding sequence is TGTGCCAGCAGCCAAGGGACAGGCTCTAATTCACCCCTCCACTTT. This encodes CASSQGTGSNSPLHF.

The chain carries TRBV3-1 (or the pseudogene TRBV3-2) and TRBJ1-3; D is ambiguous. Trimming took 7 bases from V and 4 from J, leaving 11 bases between them. Germline CDR1 and CDR2: LGHDT and YNNKEL (reference sequence). The CDR3 covers 13 residues. CDR3 DNA: TGTGCCAGCACCGGAGGGAAAGGAAACACCATATATTTT. Translated: CASTGGKGNTIYF.

The chain uses TRBV3-1 (or the pseudogene TRBV3-2) and TRBJ2-7, with D possibly TRBD2 on 5 matching bases. V shed 5 bases and J shed 5 bases, with 13 bases lying between them. The CDR3 consists of 13 residues. Germline CDR1 is LGHDT and CDR2 is YNNKEL (reference sequence). The CDR3 loop is CASSVGSYDEQYF. CDR3 nucleotide sequence: TGTGCCAGCAGCGTGGGGAGTTACGACGAGCAGTACTTC.

This clone has just a few counts. This chain uses TRBV3-1 (or the pseudogene TRBV3-2) with TRBJ1-4; 7 bases match TRBD1. In germline, CDR1 is LGHDT, CDR2 YNNKEL (reference sequence). This CDR3 region has 12 residues. Trimming took 1 base from V and 15 from J; bases not matched to a gene: 5. For the CDR3, the DNA is TGTGCCAGCAGCCAAGCTCGAGACAGGGTGTTTTTT. It translates to CASSQARDRVFF.

The chain uses TRBV27 and TRBJ2-7; a possible D gene is TRBD1 (6 bases). V was cut by 3 bases and J by 3 bases, with 12 bases left in between. CDR1 is MNHEY and CDR2 is SMNVEV in the germline V gene (reference sequence). This CDR3 comprises 14 residues. CDR3 bases: TGTGCCAGCAGTTTCCGACAGGACCTCTACGAGCAGTACTTC. Translation: CASSFRQDLYEQYF.

This clone was detected a few times. This chain connects TRBV5-6 to TRBJ2-2; D possibly corresponds to TRBD1 (5 bases). The CDR3 runs to 16 residues. Trimming stripped 1 base from V and 0 bases from J, with 10 bases between. The germline gives CDR1 SGHDT, CDR2 YYEEEE. CDR3 bases: TGTGCCAGCAGCTTGTTTGGGGCTTCGAACACCGGGGAGCTGTTTTTT. Residues: CASSLFGASNTGELFF.

This chain connects TRBV18 to TRBJ2-2; D is possibly TRBD2 (5 bases). The length of the CDR3 is 14 residues. Trimming took off 0 bases at V and 7 bases at J, with 9 bases between the two ends. The germline CDR1 and CDR2 sequences are KGHSH and LQKENI. The CDR3 loop is CASSPPGNNGELFF. CDR3 coding DNA: TGTGCCAGCTCACCACCCGGGAATAACGGGGAGCTGTTTTTT.

The V call is TRBV5-1, the J call TRBJ1-5, with D maybe TRBD1 (6 bases). Trimming removed 0 bases at V and 3 bases at J, with 10 bases between. The CDR3 consists of 15 residues. Germline CDR1 SGHRS, CDR2 YFSETQ. CDR3 in DNA: TGCGCCAGCAGCTTGGGGGACAACATCAATCAGCCCCAGCATTTT. It encodes CASSLGDNINQPQHF.

The rearrangement links TRBV29-1 to TRBJ2-7; 10 nucleotides match TRBD2. Germline-derived CDR1 and CDR2 are SQVTM and ANQGSEA. The junction had 7 bases not matched to a gene; V was cut back by 5 bases and J by 6 bases. This CDR3 spans 13 amino acids. The CDR3 region has the DNA TGCAGCGTTAGAAGCGGGGGGGCCTCCGAGCAGTACTTC. Its translation is CSVRSGGASEQYF.

The V and J genes are TRBV3-1 (or the pseudogene TRBV3-2) and TRBJ2-5; 11 bases agree with TRBD2. CDR3 length: 15 residues. V was clipped by 3 bases and J by 4 bases; unmatched bases: 4. Germline V gene sequence: CDR1 LGHDT, CDR2 YNNKEL (reference sequence). CDR3 protein: CASSQSLAGGETQYF. The CDR3 DNA is TGTGCCAGCAGCCAGAGTCTAGCGGGGGGAGAGACCCAGTACTTC.

The CDR3 nucleotides read TGTGCCAGCAGCTTGGGGACAGGGGACGGCAATCAGCCCCAGCATTTT. Amino acids: CASSLGTGDGNQPQHF. The rearrangement joins TRBV5-6 to TRBJ1-5; TRBD1 aligns across 9 bases. This CDR3 comprises 16 residues. J lost 2 bases, V lost 0 bases, and 3 bases had no gene match. Germline values: CDR1 SGHDT, CDR2 YYEEEE.

The chain combines TRBV18 with TRBJ1-2; 8 nucleotides agree with TRBD1. The CDR3 sequence is 17 residues long. The V segment lost 1 base and the J segment 3 bases; nucleotides outside the gene matches: 10. The germline CDR1 and CDR2 sequences are KGHSH and LQKENI. CDR3 sequence (DNA): TGTGCCAGCTCACCACGATCCGGGCCGACAGGGGACTATGGCTACACCTTC. This sequence encodes CASSPRSGPTGDYGYTF.

V is TRBV7-2 and J is TRBJ2-1, with 11 bases that match TRBD2. CDR3 length equals 16 residues. Germline V gives CDR1 SGHTA, CDR2 FQGNSA. V trimming: 5 bases; J trimming: 9 bases; junction bases outside the gene matches: 12. The CDR3 DNA follows: TGTGCCAGCAGCGCCAGACTAGCGGGGAAGGGTAGTGAGCAGTTCTTC. Translating gives CASSARLAGKGSEQFF.